This TCR beta chain derives from a study of T-cell memory formation after mild COVID-19. The CDR3 spans 16 residues. V shed 5 bases, J shed 6 bases, and the junction held 8 bases outside the gene matches. Constant-segment primers and 5'RACE yielded cDNA libraries for TCR alpha and TCR beta, each carrying sample barcodes and UMIs. Each CDR3 protein is one row after TCRdb ran MiXCR on the 5' RACE reads. There are 150,000 to 200,000 distinct CDR3 sequences in the sample; 13% to 15% occur only once, and over 12% lies in the top ten. Material for sequencing was PBMCs or a T cell subset sorted from them (not recorded which). The rearrangement uses TRBV12-3 or TRBV12-4 and TRBJ2-1; 12 nucleotides line up with TRBD2. The TCR comes from an adult woman who had mild COVID-19 (a few samples of this study predate the infection). Cell type and time point are not known. Here the CDR3 reads CASSTIRLAGANEQFF. DNA for the CDR3: TGTGCCAGCAGTACTATACGACTAGCGGGGGCCAATGAGCAGTTCTTC.